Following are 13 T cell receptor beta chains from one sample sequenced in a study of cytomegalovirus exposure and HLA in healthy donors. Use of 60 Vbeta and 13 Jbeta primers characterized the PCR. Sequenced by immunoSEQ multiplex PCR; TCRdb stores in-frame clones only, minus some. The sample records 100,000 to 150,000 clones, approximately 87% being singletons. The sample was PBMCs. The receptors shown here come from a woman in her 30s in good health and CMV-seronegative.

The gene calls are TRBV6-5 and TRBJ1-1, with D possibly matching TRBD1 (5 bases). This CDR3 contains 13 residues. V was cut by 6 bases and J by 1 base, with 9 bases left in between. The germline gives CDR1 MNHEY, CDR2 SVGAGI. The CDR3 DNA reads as TGTGCCAGCAGCAGTACAGGGAACACTGAAGCTTTCTTT. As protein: CASSSTGNTEAFF.

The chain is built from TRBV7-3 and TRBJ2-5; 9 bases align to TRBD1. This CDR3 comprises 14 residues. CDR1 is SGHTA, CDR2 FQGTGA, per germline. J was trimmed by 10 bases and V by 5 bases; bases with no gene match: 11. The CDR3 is CASSRDRDAGDQYF. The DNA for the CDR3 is TGTGCCAGCAGCCGGGACAGGGATGCCGGGGACCAGTACTTC.

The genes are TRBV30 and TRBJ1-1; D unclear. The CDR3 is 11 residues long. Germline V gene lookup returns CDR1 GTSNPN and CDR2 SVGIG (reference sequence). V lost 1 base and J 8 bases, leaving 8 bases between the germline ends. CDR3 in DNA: TGTGCCTGGAGTGGTGAGGGCGAAGCTTTCTTT. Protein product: CAWSGEGEAFF.

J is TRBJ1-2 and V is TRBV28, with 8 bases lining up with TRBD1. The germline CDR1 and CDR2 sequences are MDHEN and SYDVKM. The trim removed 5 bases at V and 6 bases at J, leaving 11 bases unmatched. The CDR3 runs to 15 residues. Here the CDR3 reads CASSNRLGQGHGYTF. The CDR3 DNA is TGTGCCAGCAGTAACCGACTCGGACAGGGACATGGCTACACCTTC.

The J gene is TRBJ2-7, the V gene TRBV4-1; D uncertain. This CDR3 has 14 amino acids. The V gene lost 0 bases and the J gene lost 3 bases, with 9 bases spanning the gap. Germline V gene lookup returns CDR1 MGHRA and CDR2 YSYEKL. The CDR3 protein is CASSQDHTYYEQYF. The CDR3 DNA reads TGCGCCAGCAGCCAAGATCACACATACTACGAGCAGTACTTC.

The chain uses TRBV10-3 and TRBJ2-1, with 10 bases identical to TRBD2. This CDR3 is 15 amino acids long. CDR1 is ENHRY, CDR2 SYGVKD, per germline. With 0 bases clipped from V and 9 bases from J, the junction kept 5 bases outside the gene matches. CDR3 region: CAISESSGRGGEQFF. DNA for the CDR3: TGTGCCATCAGTGAGTCAAGCGGGAGGGGTGGTGAGCAGTTCTTC.

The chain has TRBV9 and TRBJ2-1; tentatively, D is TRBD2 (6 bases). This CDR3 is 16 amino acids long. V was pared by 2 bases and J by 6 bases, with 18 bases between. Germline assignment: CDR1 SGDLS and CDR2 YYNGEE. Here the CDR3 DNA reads TGTGCCAGCAGCGTGGGAGGACTCTCGCCCCCCAATGAGCAGTTCTTC. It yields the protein CASSVGGLSPPNEQFF.

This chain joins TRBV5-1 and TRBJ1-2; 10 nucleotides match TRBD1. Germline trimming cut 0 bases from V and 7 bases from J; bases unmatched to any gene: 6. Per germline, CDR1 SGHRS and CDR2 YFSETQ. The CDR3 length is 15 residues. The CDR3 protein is CASSLGQGAMGGYTF. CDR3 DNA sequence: TGCGCCAGCAGCTTGGGACAGGGGGCGATGGGTGGCTACACCTTC.

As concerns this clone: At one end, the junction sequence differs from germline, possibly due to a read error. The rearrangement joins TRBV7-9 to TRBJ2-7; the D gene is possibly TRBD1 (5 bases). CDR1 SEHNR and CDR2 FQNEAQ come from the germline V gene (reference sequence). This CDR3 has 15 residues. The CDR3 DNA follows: TGTTCCAGCAGCTTATCGGCGAGCAGGGCCTACGAGCAGTACTTC. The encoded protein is CSSSLSASRAYEQYF.

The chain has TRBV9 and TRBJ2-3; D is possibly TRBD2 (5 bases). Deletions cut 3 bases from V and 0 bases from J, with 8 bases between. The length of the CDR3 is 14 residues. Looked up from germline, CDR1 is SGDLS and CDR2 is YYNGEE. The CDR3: CASSGEGSTDTQYF. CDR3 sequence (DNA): TGTGCCAGCAGCGGCGAGGGTAGCACAGATACGCAGTATTTT.

The CDR3 nucleotides are TGTGCCAGCAGTTCACCCTTCCTAGCGGGATCCCACAATGAGCAGTTCTTC. Its protein product is CASSSPFLAGSHNEQFF. This chain connects TRBV27 to TRBJ2-1; TRBD2 matches 9 bases. Germline V gives CDR1 MNHEY, CDR2 SMNVEV (reference sequence). V trimming: 4 bases; J trimming: 5 bases; junction bases outside the gene matches: 12. The CDR3 spans 17 residues.

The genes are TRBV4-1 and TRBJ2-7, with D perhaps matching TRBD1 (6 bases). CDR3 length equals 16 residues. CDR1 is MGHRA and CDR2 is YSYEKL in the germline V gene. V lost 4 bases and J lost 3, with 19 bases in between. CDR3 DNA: TGCGCCAGCAGCCGGCCCGGGACACGGGATCACTACGAGCAGTACTTC. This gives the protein CASSRPGTRDHYEQYF.

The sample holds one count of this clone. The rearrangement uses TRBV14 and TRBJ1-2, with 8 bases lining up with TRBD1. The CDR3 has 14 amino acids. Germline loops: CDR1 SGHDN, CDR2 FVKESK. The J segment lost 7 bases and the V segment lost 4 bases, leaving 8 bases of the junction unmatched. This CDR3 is CASSLEARGPGYTF. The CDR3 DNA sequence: TGTGCCAGCAGCCTCGAAGCCAGGGGGCCTGGCTACACCTTC.